The rows below give T cell receptor beta chains drawn from one sample of a study of blood T cell repertoires in COVID-19. Using immunoSEQ multiplex PCR, the repertoire was profiled, and TCRdb retains in-frame clones only, with some absent. This sample has about 210,000 clones, with 65% to 90% found just once. The material sequenced was peripheral blood. These receptors came from a man aged 50 or older with active or convalescent COVID-19. CDR3s leave out the opening cysteine and the closing phenylalanine or tryptophan. Fields, in order: J gene, V gene, CDR3 protein.

TRBJ2-2 TRBV4-2 ASSPGLAGNTGELF
TRBJ1-2 TRBV27 ASSSNTPQGYT
TRBJ1-1 TRBV5-1 ASSLGGAATEAF
TRBJ2-7 TRBV5-1 ASSLDKKHGTGKYEQY
TRBJ2-2 TRBV7-9 ATPQGAANTGELF
TRBJ2-5 TRBV19 ASSRNLGLGAETQY
TRBJ1-6 TRBV9 ASSVGTGLGGAPLH
TRBJ2-2 TRBV5-1 ASSLAPSGGHTGELF
TRBJ2-3 TRBV7-9 ASSPGLAGGNTQY
TRBJ1-2 TRBV5-1 ASSLDQGHIYGYT
TRBJ2-2 TRBV5-4 ASSLERGELF
TRBJ2-3 TRBV2 ASSYDTQY
TRBJ2-4 TRBV3-1/TRBV3-2 ASSQERGENIQY
TRBJ1-2 TRBV9 ASSVATAGRGYT
TRBJ2-6 TRBV7-2 ASSQAILGSSGANVLT
TRBJ2-7 TRBV27 ASSLSTGPYEQY
TRBJ2-5 TRBV3-1/TRBV3-2 ASSRTIAGGQETQY
TRBJ1-1 TRBV4-1 ASSPQGYTEAF
TRBJ1-1 TRBV5-1 ASSSPDRSGTEAF
TRBJ2-5 TRBV29-1 SVGTGAETQY
TRBJ2-3 TRBV9 ASNPTGQVTDTQY
TRBJ2-2 TRBV4-3 ASKDSGGMNTGELF
TRBJ1-1 TRBV7-2 ASSPWTGKAEAF
TRBJ1-6 TRBV3-1/TRBV3-2 ASSQGVSSYNSPLH
TRBJ1-5 TRBV19 ASSIGGRADQPQH
TRBJ2-1 TRBV4-3 ASSQDTRGYEQF
TRBJ2-1 TRBV18 ASSRITGTGSQQF
TRBJ1-2 TRBV10-3 AISESTSGVPNGYT
TRBJ1-2 TRBV7-6 ASSPFGGAGYT
TRBJ2-7 TRBV6-6 ASSYGQPALYEQY
TRBJ1-1 TRBV4-3 ASSQWGGRAF
TRBJ1-2 TRBV18 ASSPRGRDGYT
TRBJ1-1 TRBV5-8 ASSLVQGYTEAF
TRBJ2-1 TRBV7-2 ASSLVREGGQF
TRBJ1-1 TRBV18 ASSPRGREMNTEAF
TRBJ1-1 TRBV6-2/TRBV6-3 ASSPWDREYTEAF
TRBJ1-6 TRBV10-3 AISETTGNNSPLH